These 15 T cell receptor beta chains originate from one sample sequenced in a study of cytomegalovirus exposure and HLA in healthy donors. The study ran its PCR with 60 Vbeta and 13 Jbeta primers. The assay was immunoSEQ multiplex PCR, and TCRdb's table has in-frame clones only and misses some. The sample yields 140,000 to 150,000 clones, 70% to 80% seen once. Sequenced sample: PBMCs. These receptors originate from a woman between 18 and 30 years old in good health and CMV-seropositive.

The V gene is TRBV5-1, the J gene TRBJ1-3; D may be TRBD1 (6 bases). Deletions cut 3 bases from V and 0 bases from J, with 7 bases between. This CDR3 comprises 14 residues. CDR1 is SGHRS, CDR2 YFSETQ, per germline. CDR3 bases: TGCGCCAGCAGCTCACAGGGCTCTGGAAACACCATATATTTT. Protein sequence: CASSSQGSGNTIYF. The full variable domain, its missing parts supplied by reference TRBV5-1 and TRBJ1-3, is KAGVTQTPRYLIKTRGQQVTLSCSPISGHRSVSWYQQTPGQGLQFLFEYFSETQRNKGNFPGRFSGRQFSNSRSEMNVSTLELGDSALYLCASSSQGSGNTIYFGEGSWLTVV.

This chain connects TRBV6-1 to TRBJ2-5, with a weak D call TRBD1 (6 bases). Near its end, the DNA agrees better with TRBJ2-7, so the J call may be wrong. This CDR3 has 15 residues. Germline V gene lookup returns CDR1 MNHNS and CDR2 SASEGT. CDR3 amino acids: CASSKTGIGSYEQYF. CDR3 in DNA: TGTGCCAGCAGTAAGACAGGAATCGGCTCCTACGAGCAGTACTTC.

The chain combines TRBV27 with TRBJ1-3; D gene uncertain. Germline CDR1 and CDR2: MNHEY and SMNVEV (reference sequence). Trimming stripped 7 bases from V and 0 bases from J, with 7 bases between. CDR3 length: 13 residues. In DNA, the CDR3 is TGTGCCAGCATCCCTAACTCTGGAAACACCATATATTTT. It yields the protein CASIPNSGNTIYF.

This rearrangement joins TRBV18 to TRBJ1-2; 9 bases map to TRBD1. After removal of 5 bases from V and 8 bases from J, the junction contained 9 bases not matched to a gene. The CDR3 contains 14 residues. Germline V gene data show CDR1 as KGHSH and CDR2 as LQKENI. The CDR3 sequence: CASSLDRGLQGYTF. In DNA, the CDR3 is TGTGCCAGCTCATTGGACAGGGGACTGCAAGGCTACACCTTC.

V is TRBV19 and J is TRBJ2-4; D ambiguous. This CDR3 is 12 amino acids long. Germline CDR1 reads LNHDA; CDR2 reads SQIVND (reference sequence). V shed 3 bases and J shed 6 bases, with 6 bases lying between them. This CDR3 reads CASSMARNIQYF. CDR3 nucleotides: TGTGCCAGTAGTATGGCTCGAAACATTCAGTACTTC. Drawing the rest from reference TRBV19 and TRBJ2-4, the complete variable domain is DGGITQSPKYLFRKEGQNVTLSCEQNLNHDAMYWYRQDPGQGLRLIYYSQIVNDFQKGDIAEGYSVSREKKESFPLTVTSAQKNPTAFYLCASSMARNIQYFGAGTRLSVL.

J is TRBJ2-2 and V is TRBV18; 7 bases agree with TRBD1. The V gene end was trimmed by 4 bases and the J gene end by 0 bases; junction bases not matched to a gene: 5. The CDR3 contains 16 residues. The germline gives CDR1 KGHSH, CDR2 LQKENI. The CDR3 DNA follows: TGTGCCAGCTCACTTGACAGGGCCCCGAACACCGGGGAGCTGTTTTTT. It codes for CASSLDRAPNTGELFF.

This chain joins TRBV5-1 and TRBJ1-5, with a weak D call TRBD1 (6 bases). CDR1 and CDR2 from the germline V gene are SGHRS and YFSETQ. Trimming cost V 0 bases and J 5 bases, with 9 bases left between them. The CDR3 totals 14 residues. The CDR3 spells CASSLAGGDQPQHF. CDR3 DNA sequence: TGCGCCAGCAGCTTGGCGGGGGGCGATCAGCCCCAGCATTTT.

This rearrangement joins TRBV9 to TRBJ2-5; 9 bases align to TRBD1. The better agreement between TRBJ2-7 and the DNA end casts doubt on the J call. Germline V gives CDR1 SGDLS, CDR2 YYNGEE. The CDR3 covers 16 residues. The CDR3 nucleotides are TGTGCCAGCAGCGTAACACCGGGACAGGGTTTATTCGAGCAGTACTTC. Its protein product is CASSVTPGQGLFEQYF.

This rearrangement joins TRBV7-2 to TRBJ2-1; no clear D gene. Germline V gene sequence: CDR1 SGHTA, CDR2 FQGNSA. V lost 4 bases, J lost 0 bases, and 10 bases lay in between. CDR3 size: 15 residues. The DNA for the CDR3 is TGTGCCAGCAGCTCAGGCCCCAGCTCCTACAATGAGCAGTTCTTC. It is translated as CASSSGPSSYNEQFF.

The sample holds a few counts of this clone. This chain uses TRBV19 with TRBJ2-7; possibly TRBD1 for D (5 bases). The germline gives CDR1 LNHDA, CDR2 SQIVND (reference sequence). The V and J ends lost 2 bases and 3 bases respectively, with 14 bases between them. The CDR3 length is 15 residues. The CDR3 region is CASSIIWGGGYEQYF. The CDR3 DNA reads TGTGCCAGTAGTATAATTTGGGGCGGTGGCTACGAGCAGTACTTC.

In DNA, the CDR3 is TGTGCCAGCAATCGGTCCCCCACTGAAGCTTTCTTT. The encoded protein is CASNRSPTEAFF. The chain combines TRBV19 with TRBJ1-1, with unresolved D. The germline V gene has CDR1 LNHDA and CDR2 SQIVND (reference sequence). This CDR3 has 12 amino acids. V dropped 9 bases and J dropped 4 bases, with 12 bases sitting between them.

This sequence joins TRBV5-1 and TRBJ2-1, with 8 bases lining up with TRBD2. The germline V gene encodes CDR1 SGHRS and CDR2 YFSETQ. After removal of 0 bases from V and 5 bases from J, the junction contained 7 bases not matched to a gene. CDR3 length: 16 amino acids. The CDR3 loop reads CASSLVPGLGNNEQFF. The DNA of the CDR3 is TGCGCCAGCAGCTTGGTTCCGGGACTAGGGAACAATGAGCAGTTCTTC.

This clone has only a few counts. The chain combines TRBV25-1 with TRBJ2-6; 11 bases map to TRBD1. The junction had 3 bases not matched to a gene; V was cut back by 8 bases and J by 0 bases. The length of the CDR3 is 16 residues. Germline V gene data show CDR1 as MGHDK and CDR2 as SYGVNS. The CDR3 protein is CASGDRGSSGANVLTF. Here the CDR3 DNA reads TGTGCCAGCGGGGACAGGGGGTCCTCTGGGGCCAACGTCCTGACTTTC.

This rearrangement joins TRBV15 to TRBJ2-1; TRBD1 aligns across 8 bases. The CDR3 runs to 16 residues. After removal of 1 base from V and 8 bases from J, the junction contained 10 bases not matched to a gene. Per the germline V gene, CDR1 is LNHNV and CDR2 is YYDKDF (reference sequence). CDR3 DNA: TGTGCCACCAGCAGAGGACCCAGGGGGCCAGGGTATGAGCAGTTCTTC. Protein sequence: CATSRGPRGPGYEQFF.

The chain employs TRBV11-2 and TRBJ2-5; possibly TRBD2 for D (7 bases). The V gene lost 5 bases and the J gene lost 1 base, with 8 bases spanning the gap. CDR1 and CDR2 from the germline V gene are SGHAT and FQNNGV. CDR3 length equals 13 residues. CDR3 nucleotide sequence: TGTGCCAGCAGCCGGGGGGCCCAAGAGACCCAGTACTTC. Translated: CASSRGAQETQYF.